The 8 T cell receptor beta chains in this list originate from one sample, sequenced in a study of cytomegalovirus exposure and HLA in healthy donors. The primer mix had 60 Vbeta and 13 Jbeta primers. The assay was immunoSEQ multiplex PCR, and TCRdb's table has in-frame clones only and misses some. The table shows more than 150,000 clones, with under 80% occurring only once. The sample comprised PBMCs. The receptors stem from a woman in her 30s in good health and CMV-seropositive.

The CDR3 region has the DNA TGTGCCAGCAGCTTAAGGACAGGGCGAAACAATGAGCAGTTCTTC. Protein: CASSLRTGRNNEQFF. The chain couples TRBV5-6 to TRBJ2-1; 8 bases are shared with TRBD1. Germline V gene sequence: CDR1 SGHDT, CDR2 YYEEEE. The length of the CDR3 is 15 residues. Trimming removed 2 bases from V and 5 bases from J; junction bases left unmatched: 6. The full variable domain, completed using reference TRBV5-6 and TRBJ2-1, is DAGVTQSPTHLIKTRGQQVTLRCSPKSGHDTVSWYQQALGQGPQFIFQYYEEEERQRGNFPDRFSGHQFPNYSSELNVNALLLGDSALYLCASSLRTGRNNEQFFGPGTRLTVL.

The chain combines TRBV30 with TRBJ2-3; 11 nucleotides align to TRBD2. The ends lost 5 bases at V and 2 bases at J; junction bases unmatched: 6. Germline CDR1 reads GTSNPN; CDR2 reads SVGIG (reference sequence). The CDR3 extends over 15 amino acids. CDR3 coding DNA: TGTGCCTGGGATGGTAGCGGGGGGGCCACAGATACGCAGTATTTT. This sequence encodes CAWDGSGGATDTQYF.

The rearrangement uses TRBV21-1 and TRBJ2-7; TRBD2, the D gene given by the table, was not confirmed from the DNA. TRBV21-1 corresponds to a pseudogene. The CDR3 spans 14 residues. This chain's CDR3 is CASKGRGGGYEQYF. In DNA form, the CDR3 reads TGTGCCAGCAAGGGGAGGGGGGGCGGCTACGAGCAGTACTTC.

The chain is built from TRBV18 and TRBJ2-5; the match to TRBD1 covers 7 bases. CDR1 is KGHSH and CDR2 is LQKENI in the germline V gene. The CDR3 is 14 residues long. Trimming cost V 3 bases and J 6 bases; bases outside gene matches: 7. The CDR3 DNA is TGTGCCAGCTCACCCGACAGGGTCGGGAAGACCCAGTACTTC. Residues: CASSPDRVGKTQYF.

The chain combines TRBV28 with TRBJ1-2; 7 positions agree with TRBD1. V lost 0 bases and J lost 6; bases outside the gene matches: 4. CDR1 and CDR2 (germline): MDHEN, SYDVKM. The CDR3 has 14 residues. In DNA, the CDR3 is TGTGCCAGCAGTTTATGGGACAGGTCTGATGGCTACACCTTC. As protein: CASSLWDRSDGYTF.

The CDR3, as DNA: TGCGCCAGCAGCCAATCCTACGGGGAAAACTATGGCTACACCTTC. Its translation is CASSQSYGENYGYTF. V is TRBV4-3 and J is TRBJ1-2, with unresolved D. Trimming took off 2 bases at V and 2 bases at J, with 12 bases between the two ends. The CDR3 consists of 15 residues. CDR1 and CDR2 (germline): LGHNA, YSLEER.

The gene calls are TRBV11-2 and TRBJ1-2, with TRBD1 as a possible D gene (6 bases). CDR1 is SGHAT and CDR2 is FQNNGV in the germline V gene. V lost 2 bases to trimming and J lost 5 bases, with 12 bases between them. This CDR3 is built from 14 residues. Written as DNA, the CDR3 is TGTGCCAGCAGCTTACGGGGGGCGGGGTATGGCTACACCTTC. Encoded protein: CASSLRGAGYGYTF. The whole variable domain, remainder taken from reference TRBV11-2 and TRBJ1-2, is EAGVAQSPRYKIIEKRQSVAFWCNPISGHATLYWYQQILGQGPKLLIQFQNNGVVDDSQLPKDRFSAERLKGVDSTLKIQPAKLEDSAVYLCASSLRGAGYGYTFGSGTRLTVV.

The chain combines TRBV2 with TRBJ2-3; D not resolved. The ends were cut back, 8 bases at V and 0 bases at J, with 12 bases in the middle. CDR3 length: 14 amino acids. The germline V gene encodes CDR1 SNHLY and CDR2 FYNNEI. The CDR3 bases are TGTGCCAGCGAGGTGGGTAGGAGCACAGATACGCAGTATTTT. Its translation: CASEVGRSTDTQYF.